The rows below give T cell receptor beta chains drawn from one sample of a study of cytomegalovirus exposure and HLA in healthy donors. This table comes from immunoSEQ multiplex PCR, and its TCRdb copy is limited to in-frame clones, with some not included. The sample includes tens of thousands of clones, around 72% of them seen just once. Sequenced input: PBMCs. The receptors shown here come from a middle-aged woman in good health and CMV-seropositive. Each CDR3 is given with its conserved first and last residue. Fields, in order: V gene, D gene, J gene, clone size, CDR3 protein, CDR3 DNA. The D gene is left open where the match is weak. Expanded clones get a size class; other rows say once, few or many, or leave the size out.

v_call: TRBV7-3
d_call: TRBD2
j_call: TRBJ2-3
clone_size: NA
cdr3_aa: CASSESGGGGDTQYF
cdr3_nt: TGTGCCAGCAGCGAAAGCGGGGGAGGTGGAGATACGCAGTATTTT

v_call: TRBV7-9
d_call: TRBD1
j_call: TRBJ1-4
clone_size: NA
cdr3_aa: CASRHQGQPNEKLFF
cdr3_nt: TGTGCCAGCAGACACCAGGGACAGCCGAATGAAAAACTGTTTTTT

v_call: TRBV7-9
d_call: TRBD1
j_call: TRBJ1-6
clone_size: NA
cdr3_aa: CASSSDREVSSYNSPLHF
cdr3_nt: TGTGCCAGCAGCTCCGACAGGGAGGTGAGCTCCTATAATTCACCCCTCCACTTT

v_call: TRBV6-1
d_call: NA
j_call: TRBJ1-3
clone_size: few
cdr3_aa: CASSLDFLSGNTIYF
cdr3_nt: TGTGCCAGCAGCCTAGACTTCCTCTCTGGAAACACCATATATTTT

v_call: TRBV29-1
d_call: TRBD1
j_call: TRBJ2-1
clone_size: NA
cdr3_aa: CSGGQYSSNEQFF
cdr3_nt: TGCAGCGGGGGACAGTATTCTTCCAATGAGCAGTTCTTC

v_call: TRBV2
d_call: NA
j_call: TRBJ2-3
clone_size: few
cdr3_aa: CASSVKSDTQYF
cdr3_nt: TGTGCCAGCAGTGTTAAATCGGATACGCAGTATTTT

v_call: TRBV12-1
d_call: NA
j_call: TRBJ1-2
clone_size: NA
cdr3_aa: CASSSTTGNYGYTF
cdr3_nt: TGTGCCAGCAGCTCCACGACGGGTAACTATGGCTACACCTTC

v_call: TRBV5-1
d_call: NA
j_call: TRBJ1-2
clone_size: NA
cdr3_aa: CASSSSIDSFYGYTF
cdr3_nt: TGCGCCAGCAGCTCAAGCATCGACAGCTTCTATGGCTACACCTTC

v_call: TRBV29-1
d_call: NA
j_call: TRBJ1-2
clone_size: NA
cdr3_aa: CSVDGEGYTF
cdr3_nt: TGCAGCGTTGACGGGGAAGGCTACACCTTC

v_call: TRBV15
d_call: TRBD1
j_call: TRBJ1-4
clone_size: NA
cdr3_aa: CATSRGRTGLNEKLFF
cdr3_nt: TGTGCCACCAGCAGAGGCAGGACAGGCCTTAATGAAAAACTGTTTTTT

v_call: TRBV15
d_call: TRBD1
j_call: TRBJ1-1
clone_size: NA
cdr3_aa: CATSRGRGQSEAFF
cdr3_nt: TGTGCCACCAGCAGAGGCAGGGGGCAATCTGAAGCTTTCTTT

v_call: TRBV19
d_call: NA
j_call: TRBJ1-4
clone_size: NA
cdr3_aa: CASSMTLNEKLFF
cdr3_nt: TGTGCCAGTAGTATGACACTGAATGAAAAACTGTTTTTT

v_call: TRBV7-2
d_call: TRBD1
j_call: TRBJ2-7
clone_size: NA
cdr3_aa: CASTRTGQGSYEQYF
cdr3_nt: TGTGCCAGCACGAGGACGGGACAGGGGTCCTACGAGCAGTACTTC

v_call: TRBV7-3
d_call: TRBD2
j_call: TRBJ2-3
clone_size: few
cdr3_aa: CASSIGLAGADTQYF
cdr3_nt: TGTGCCAGCAGTATTGGACTAGCGGGGGCAGATACGCAGTATTTT

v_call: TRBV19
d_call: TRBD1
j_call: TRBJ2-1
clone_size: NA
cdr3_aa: CASSSGTGSEQFF
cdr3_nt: TGTGCCAGTTCATCCGGGACAGGGAGTGAGCAGTTCTTC

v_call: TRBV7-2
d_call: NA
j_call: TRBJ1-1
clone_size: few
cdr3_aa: CASSAGAFF
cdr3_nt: TGTGCCAGCAGCGCGGGAGCTTTCTTT